Listed below are T cell receptor beta chains from one sample, sequenced in a study of cytomegalovirus exposure and HLA in healthy donors. Produced via immunoSEQ multiplex PCR; TCRdb's table is partial and in-frame only. The sample has roughly 100,000 clones, roughly 9.1% seen once. The sequenced material came from PBMCs. The receptor set was obtained from a man aged 35 to 55 in good health and CMV-seropositive. Both conserved end residues are part of each CDR3. Each record gives: CDR3 length, D gene, clone size, V gene, J gene, CDR3 DNA, CDR3 protein. A D gene is named only where the DNA matches it firmly. The size of a clone is reported for some rows only, either as once, few or many, or as a class for expanded clones.

16,.,.,TRBV7-9,TRBJ2-7,TGTGCCAGCAGCTTGGTACCCCCGCAGGATACCTACGAGCAGTACTTC,CASSLVPPQDTYEQYF
14,.,few,TRBV10-1,TRBJ2-7,TGCGCCAGCAGTGAGTTATCTGACAGCTACGAGCAGTACTTC,CASSELSDSYEQYF
15,TRBD2,few,TRBV9,TRBJ2-7,TGTGCCAGCAGCGTACAAGCGGGAGGGCCCTACGAGCAGTACTTC,CASSVQAGGPYEQYF
13,TRBD1,.,TRBV27,TRBJ1-1,TGTGCCAGGTACAGGGGACTAGAATCTGAAGCTTTCTTT,CARYRGLESEAFF
15,TRBD2,few,TRBV4-3,TRBJ2-2,TGCGCCAGCAGTCGGCGGGAGCAGGACACCGGGGAGCTGTTTTTT,CASSRREQDTGELFF
16,TRBD2,.,TRBV7-3,TRBJ2-1,TGTGCCAGCAGCTTAACCGGACTAGCGGGATGGAATGAGCAGTTCTTC,CASSLTGLAGWNEQFF
14,.,.,TRBV7-2,TRBJ2-3,TGTGCCAGCAGCTTAGGGAGCTTCTCCGATACGCAGTATTTT,CASSLGSFSDTQYF
16,TRBD2,.,TRBV4-1,TRBJ2-1,TGCGCCAGCAGCCAGGGGACTAGCGGTCCCTACAATGAGCAGTTCTTC,CASSQGTSGPYNEQFF
15,.,few,TRBV15,TRBJ1-5,TGTGCCACCAGCAGAGATCTCCAGAGCAATCAGCCCCAGCATTTT,CATSRDLQSNQPQHF
15,.,.,TRBV5-1,TRBJ1-4,TGCGCCAGCAGCTTGGATGGGGGGGCTGGGGAAAAACTGTTTTTT,CASSLDGGAGEKLFF
17,.,few,TRBV7-2,TRBJ1-5,TGTGCCAGCAGCTTAGGAGCCCCGGGAGAGGGCAATCAGCCCCAGCATTTT,CASSLGAPGEGNQPQHF
12,.,few,TRBV7-6,TRBJ2-3,TGTGCCAGCAGCCGAGGGACAGATACGCAGTATTTT,CASSRGTDTQYF
13,TRBD2,.,TRBV29-1,TRBJ2-7,TGCAGCGTTGAAGGGATGGGCGGGAGGGCCCAGTACTTC,CSVEGMGGRAQYF
15,.,few,TRBV7-9,TRBJ1-5,TGTGCCAGCAGCGTGGGGACAACGGTGGGTCAGCCCCAGCATTTT,CASSVGTTVGQPQHF
14,TRBD1,few,TRBV25-1,TRBJ2-4,TGTGCCAGCAGTGAGGACAGGGGGCCTTTGGTTCAGTACTTC,CASSEDRGPLVQYF
15,.,.,TRBV28,TRBJ1-5,TGTGCCAGCAGTCCCACAGGGTTTGGCAATCAGCCCCAGCATTTT,CASSPTGFGNQPQHF
16,.,few,TRBV27,TRBJ1-2,TGTGCCAGCACCACTTTTCTCAGGAGGCAGGGGCATGGCTACACCTTC,CASTTFLRRQGHGYTF
11,.,few,TRBV29-1,TRBJ1-1,TGCAGCGTCAATCAGGGAATTGAAGCTTTCTTT,CSVNQGIEAFF
12,.,few,TRBV5-4,TRBJ2-7,TGTGCCAGCAGCACTGGACTACACGAGCAGTACTTC,CASSTGLHEQYF
16,TRBD2,.,TRBV7-6,TRBJ2-7,TGTGCCAGCAGCTTAGCGTGGGGCGGGAGGGCCAACGAGCAGTACTTC,CASSLAWGGRANEQYF
13,TRBD1,few,TRBV18,TRBJ1-5,TGTGCCAGCTCCGGGACAGGTAATCAGCCCCAGCATTTT,CASSGTGNQPQHF
16,.,few,TRBV6-1,TRBJ1-5,TGTGCCAGCAGTGAGCCCGGGAGACCCAAACATCAGCCCCAGCATTTT,CASSEPGRPKHQPQHF
17,TRBD1,few,TRBV9,TRBJ2-5,TGTGCCAGCAGCCACCCCCGGGACAGGGAGTACCAAGAGACCCAGTACTTC,CASSHPRDREYQETQYF
16,TRBD2,.,TRBV19,TRBJ2-2,TGTGCCAGTAGTACCGGACTAGCGGGAGGCGCCGGGGAGCTGTTTTTT,CASSTGLAGGAGELFF
14,TRBD2,few,TRBV12-5,TRBJ2-1,TGTGCTAGTGGTTTAACTAGCGGTTACAATGAGCAGTTCTTC,CASGLTSGYNEQFF
14,TRBD1,few,TRBV10-3,TRBJ2-1,TGTGCCATCAGGGGTGGAGACAGGGGGCAAGAGCAGTTCTTC,CAIRGGDRGQEQFF
14,.,.,TRBV6-1,TRBJ2-7,TGTGCCAGCAGTGCCAGCGGAGGGCCTGTCGAGCAGTACTTC,CASSASGGPVEQYF
15,.,once,TRBV4-2,TRBJ1-5,TGTGCCAGCAGCCAAGATTTTGGGGGCGGTCAGCCCCAGCATTTT,CASSQDFGGGQPQHF
14,TRBD2,many,TRBV5-6,TRBJ2-3,TGTGCCAGCAGCTTAGCGGGAGGGCCGAATACGCAGTATTTT,CASSLAGGPNTQYF
15,.,.,TRBV5-1,TRBJ2-5,TGCGCCAGCGGCTTCTTAGCCGGGAACCAAGAGACCCAGTACTTC,CASGFLAGNQETQYF
12,TRBD2,few,TRBV28,TRBJ2-1,TGTGCCAGCAGCCGGACTAGCTACGAGCAGTTCTTC,CASSRTSYEQFF
17,.,.,TRBV10-3,TRBJ1-5,TGTGCCATCAGTGACCCCGGACAGCCGAGCGACAATCAGCCCCAGCATTTT,CAISDPGQPSDNQPQHF
14,TRBD2,few,TRBV2,TRBJ2-7,TGTGCCAGCAGTGAGGTCCGGACTAGCGGGAAGCAGTACTTC,CASSEVRTSGKQYF
13,TRBD1,.,TRBV2,TRBJ1-1,TGTGCCAGCGGGAAACAGGGGTCCACTGAAGCTTTCTTT,CASGKQGSTEAFF
15,TRBD2,.,TRBV5-1,TRBJ2-1,TGCGCCAGCAGCCAAGCTAGCGGGAGGGTCGATGAGCAGTTCTTC,CASSQASGRVDEQFF
14,TRBD2,few,TRBV7-6,TRBJ2-1,TGTGCCAGCAGCCCGGGACTAGCGGGAGATGAGCAGTTCTTC,CASSPGLAGDEQFF
15,TRBD1,.,TRBV10-3,TRBJ2-3,TGTGCCATCAGTTTTCGACAGGGGTCCACAGATACGCAGTATTTT,CAISFRQGSTDTQYF
15,.,.,TRBV9,TRBJ1-2,TGTGCCAGCAGCGTAGTTCCGGGCCGGGGCTATGGCTACACCTTC,CASSVVPGRGYGYTF
14,TRBD1,.,TRBV11-2,TRBJ1-1,TGTGCCAGCAGCTCACAGGGGGCCGACACTGAAGCTTTCTTT,CASSSQGADTEAFF
10,.,.,TRBV27,TRBJ2-3,TGTGCCACCCATTCAGATACGCAGTATTTT,CATHSDTQYF
14,TRBD1,few,TRBV6-6,TRBJ1-4,TGTGCCAGCAGTCCGCGACAGGGTTTTGAAAAACTGTTTTTT,CASSPRQGFEKLFF